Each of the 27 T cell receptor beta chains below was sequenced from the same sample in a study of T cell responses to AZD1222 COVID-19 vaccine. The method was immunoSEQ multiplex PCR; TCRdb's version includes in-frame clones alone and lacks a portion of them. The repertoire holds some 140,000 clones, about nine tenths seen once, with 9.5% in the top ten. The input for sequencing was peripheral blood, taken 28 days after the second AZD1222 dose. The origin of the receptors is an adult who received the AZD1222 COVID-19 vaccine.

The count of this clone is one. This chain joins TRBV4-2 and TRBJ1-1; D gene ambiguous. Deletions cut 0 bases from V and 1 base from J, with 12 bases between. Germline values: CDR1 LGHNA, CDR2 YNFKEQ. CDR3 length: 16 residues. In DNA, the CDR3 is TGTGCCAGCAGCCAAGATCTAGGCCGGGCGAACACTGAAGCTTTCTTT. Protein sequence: CASSQDLGRANTEAFF.

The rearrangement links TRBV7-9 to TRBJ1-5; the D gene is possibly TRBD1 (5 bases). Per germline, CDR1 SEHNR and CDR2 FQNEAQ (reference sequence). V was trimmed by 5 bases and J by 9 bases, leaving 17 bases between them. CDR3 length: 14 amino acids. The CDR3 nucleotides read TGTGCCAGCAGCCCCCGGGGCCTCCCCTGGCCCCAGCATTTT. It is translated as CASSPRGLPWPQHF.

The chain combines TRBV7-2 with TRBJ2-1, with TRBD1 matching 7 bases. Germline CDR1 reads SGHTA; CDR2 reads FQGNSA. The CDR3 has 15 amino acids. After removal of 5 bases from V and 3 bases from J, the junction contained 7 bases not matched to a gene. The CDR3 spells CASSPWDSSYNEQFF. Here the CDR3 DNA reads TGTGCCAGCAGCCCTTGGGACAGTAGCTACAATGAGCAGTTCTTC.

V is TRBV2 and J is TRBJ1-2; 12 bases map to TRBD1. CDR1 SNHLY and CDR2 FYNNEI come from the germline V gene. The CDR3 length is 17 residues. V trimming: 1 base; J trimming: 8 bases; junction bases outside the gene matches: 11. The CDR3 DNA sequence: TGTGCCAGCAGTGAAGGTTTTGGGGACAGGGGGCTGAGGGGCTACACCTTC. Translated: CASSEGFGDRGLRGYTF.

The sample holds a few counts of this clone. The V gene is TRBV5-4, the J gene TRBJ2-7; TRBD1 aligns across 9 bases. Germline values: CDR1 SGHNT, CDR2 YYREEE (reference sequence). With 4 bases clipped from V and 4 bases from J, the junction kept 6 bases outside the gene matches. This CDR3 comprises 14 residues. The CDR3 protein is CASSPRTGAYEQYF. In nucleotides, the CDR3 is TGTGCCAGCAGCCCTCGGACAGGGGCATACGAGCAGTACTTC. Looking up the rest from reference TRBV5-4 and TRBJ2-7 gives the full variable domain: ETGVTQSPTHLIKTRGQQVTLRCSSQSGHNTVSWYQQALGQGPQFIFQYYREEENGRGNFPPRFSGLQFPNYSSELNVNALELDDSALYLCASSPRTGAYEQYFGPGTRLTVT.

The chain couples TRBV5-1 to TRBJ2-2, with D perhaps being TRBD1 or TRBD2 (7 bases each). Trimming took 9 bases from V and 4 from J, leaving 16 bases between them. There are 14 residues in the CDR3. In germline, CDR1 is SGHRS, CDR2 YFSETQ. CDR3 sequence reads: CATQGGAGTGELFF. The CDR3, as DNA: TGCGCCACCCAGGGGGGGGCCGGCACCGGGGAGCTGTTTTTT.

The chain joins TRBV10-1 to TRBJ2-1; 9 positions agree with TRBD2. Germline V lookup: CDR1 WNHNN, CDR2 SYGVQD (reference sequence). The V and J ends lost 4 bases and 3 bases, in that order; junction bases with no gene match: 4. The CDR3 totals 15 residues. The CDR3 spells CASSAASGVYNEQFF. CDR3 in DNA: TGCGCCAGCAGTGCGGCTAGCGGGGTCTACAATGAGCAGTTCTTC.

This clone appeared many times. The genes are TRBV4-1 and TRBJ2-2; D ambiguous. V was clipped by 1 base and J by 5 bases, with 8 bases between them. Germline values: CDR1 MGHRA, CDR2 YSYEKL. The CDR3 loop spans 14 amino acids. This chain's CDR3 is CASSQVELTGELFF. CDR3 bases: TGCGCCAGCAGCCAAGTTGAATTGACCGGGGAGCTGTTTTTT.

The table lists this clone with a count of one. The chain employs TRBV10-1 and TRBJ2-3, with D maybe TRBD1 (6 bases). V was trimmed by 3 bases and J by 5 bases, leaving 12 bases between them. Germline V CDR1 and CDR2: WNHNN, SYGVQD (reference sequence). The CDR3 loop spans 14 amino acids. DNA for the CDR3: TGCGCCAGCAGTGAAGCAGGGGATGGAGATACGCAGTATTTT. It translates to CASSEAGDGDTQYF.

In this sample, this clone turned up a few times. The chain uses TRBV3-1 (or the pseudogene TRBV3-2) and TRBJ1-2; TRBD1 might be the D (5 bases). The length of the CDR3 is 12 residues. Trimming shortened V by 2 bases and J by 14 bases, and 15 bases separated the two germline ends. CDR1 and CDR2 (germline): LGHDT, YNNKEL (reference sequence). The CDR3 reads CASSQRDGHRTF. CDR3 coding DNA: TGTGCCAGCAGCCAAAGGGACGGACACAGGACCTTC.

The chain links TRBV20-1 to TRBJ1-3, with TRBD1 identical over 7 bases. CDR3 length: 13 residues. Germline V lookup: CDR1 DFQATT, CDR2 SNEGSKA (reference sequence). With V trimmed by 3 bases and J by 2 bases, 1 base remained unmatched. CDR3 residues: CSASQGAGNTIYF. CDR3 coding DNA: TGCAGTGCTAGTCAGGGGGCTGGAAACACCATATATTTT.

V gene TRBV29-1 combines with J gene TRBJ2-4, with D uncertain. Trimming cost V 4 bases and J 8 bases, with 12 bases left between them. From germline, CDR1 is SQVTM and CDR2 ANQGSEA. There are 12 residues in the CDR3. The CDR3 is CSVAPPTDIQYF. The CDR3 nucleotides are TGCAGCGTTGCCCCTCCTACGGACATTCAGTACTTC.

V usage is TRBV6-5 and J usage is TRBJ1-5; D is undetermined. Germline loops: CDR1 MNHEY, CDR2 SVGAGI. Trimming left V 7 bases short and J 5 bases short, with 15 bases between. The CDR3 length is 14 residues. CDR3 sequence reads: CASTPQSPHQPQHF. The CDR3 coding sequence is TGTGCCAGCACTCCTCAGAGCCCCCATCAGCCCCAGCATTTT.

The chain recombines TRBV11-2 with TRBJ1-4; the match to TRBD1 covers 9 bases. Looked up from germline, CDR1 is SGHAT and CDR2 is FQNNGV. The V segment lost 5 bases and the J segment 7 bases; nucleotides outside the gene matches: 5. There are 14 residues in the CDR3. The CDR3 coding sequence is TGTGCCAGCAGCCGGGGACAGGGCACTGAAAAACTGTTTTTT. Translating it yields CASSRGQGTEKLFF.

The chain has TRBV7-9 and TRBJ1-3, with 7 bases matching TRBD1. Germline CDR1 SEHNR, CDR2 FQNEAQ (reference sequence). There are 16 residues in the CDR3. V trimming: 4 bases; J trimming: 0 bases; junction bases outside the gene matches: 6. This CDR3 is CASSSRQGSSGNTIYF. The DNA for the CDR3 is TGTGCCAGCAGCTCAAGACAGGGAAGCTCTGGAAACACCATATATTTT.

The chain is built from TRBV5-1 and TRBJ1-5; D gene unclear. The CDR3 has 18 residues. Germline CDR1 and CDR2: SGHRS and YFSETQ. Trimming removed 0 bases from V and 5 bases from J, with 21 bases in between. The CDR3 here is CASSLGPRLSSDYQPQHF. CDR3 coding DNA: TGCGCCAGCAGCTTGGGACCCCGACTATCTAGCGACTATCAGCCCCAGCATTTT.

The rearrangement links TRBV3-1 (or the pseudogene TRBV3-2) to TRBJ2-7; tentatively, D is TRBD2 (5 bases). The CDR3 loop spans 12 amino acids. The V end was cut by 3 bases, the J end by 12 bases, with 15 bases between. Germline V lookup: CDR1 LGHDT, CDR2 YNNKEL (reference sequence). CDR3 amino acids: CASSQDGPEVYF. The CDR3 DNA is TGTGCCAGCAGCCAGGATGGGCCGGAGGTGTACTTC.

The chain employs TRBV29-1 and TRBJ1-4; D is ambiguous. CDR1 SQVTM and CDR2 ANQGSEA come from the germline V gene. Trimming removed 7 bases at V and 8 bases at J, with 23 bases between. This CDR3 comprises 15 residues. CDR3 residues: CSAGPRLANVEKLFF. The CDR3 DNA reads TGCAGCGCCGGGCCCCGACTAGCAAATGTGGAAAAACTGTTTTTT.

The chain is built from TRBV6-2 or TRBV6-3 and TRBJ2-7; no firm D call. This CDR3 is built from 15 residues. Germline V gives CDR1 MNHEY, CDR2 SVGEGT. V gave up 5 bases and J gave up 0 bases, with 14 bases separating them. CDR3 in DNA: TGTGCCAGCAGTGGGCAGTGGACCCTCTCCTACGAGCAGTACTTC. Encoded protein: CASSGQWTLSYEQYF.

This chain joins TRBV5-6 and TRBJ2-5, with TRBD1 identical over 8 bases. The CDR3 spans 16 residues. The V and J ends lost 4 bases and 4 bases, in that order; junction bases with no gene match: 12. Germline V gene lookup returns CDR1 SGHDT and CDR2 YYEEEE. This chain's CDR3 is CASSLIGQGLGETQYF. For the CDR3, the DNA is TGTGCCAGCAGCCTGATTGGACAGGGTCTGGGAGAGACCCAGTACTTC.

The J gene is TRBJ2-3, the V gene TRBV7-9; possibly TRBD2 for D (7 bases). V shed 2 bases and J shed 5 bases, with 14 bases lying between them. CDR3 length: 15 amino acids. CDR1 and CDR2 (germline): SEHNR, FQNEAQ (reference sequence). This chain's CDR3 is CASSLRSGGEDTQYF. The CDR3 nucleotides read TGTGCCAGCAGCTTAAGGTCGGGGGGCGAAGATACGCAGTATTTT.

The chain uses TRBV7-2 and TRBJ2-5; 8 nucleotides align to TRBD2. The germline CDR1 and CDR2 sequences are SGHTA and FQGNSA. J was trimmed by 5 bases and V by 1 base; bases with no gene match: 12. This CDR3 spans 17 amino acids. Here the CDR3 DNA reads TGTGCCAGCAGCTTAGAGTCCAGCGGGAGTTTTCGGGAGACCCAGTACTTC. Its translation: CASSLESSGSFRETQYF.

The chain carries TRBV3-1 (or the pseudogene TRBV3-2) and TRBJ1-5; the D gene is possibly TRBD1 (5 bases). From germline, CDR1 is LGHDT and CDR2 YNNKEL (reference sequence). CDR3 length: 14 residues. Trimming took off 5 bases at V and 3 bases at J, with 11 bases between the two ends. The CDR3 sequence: CASSFDSFNQPQHF. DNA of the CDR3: TGTGCCAGCAGCTTTGACAGCTTCAATCAGCCCCAGCATTTT.

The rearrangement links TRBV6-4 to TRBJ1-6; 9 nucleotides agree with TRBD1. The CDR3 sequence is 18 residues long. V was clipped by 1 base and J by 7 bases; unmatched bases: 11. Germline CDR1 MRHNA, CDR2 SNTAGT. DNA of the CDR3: TGTGCCAGCAGTGACTTCGCCGGGACAGGGTTAAGGAATTCACCCCTCCACTTT. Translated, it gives CASSDFAGTGLRNSPLHF.

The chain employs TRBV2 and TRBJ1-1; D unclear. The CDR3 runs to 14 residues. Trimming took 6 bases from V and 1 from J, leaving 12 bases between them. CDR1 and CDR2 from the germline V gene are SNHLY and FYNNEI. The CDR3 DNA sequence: TGTGCCAGCAGCCCCGCCAACACGAACACTGAAGCTTTCTTT. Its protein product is CASSPANTNTEAFF.

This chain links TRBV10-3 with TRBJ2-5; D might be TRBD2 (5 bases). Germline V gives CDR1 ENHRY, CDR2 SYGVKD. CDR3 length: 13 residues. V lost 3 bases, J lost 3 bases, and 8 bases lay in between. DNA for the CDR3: TGTGCCATCAGTGATTGGGAGAAAGAGACCCAGTACTTC. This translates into CAISDWEKETQYF.

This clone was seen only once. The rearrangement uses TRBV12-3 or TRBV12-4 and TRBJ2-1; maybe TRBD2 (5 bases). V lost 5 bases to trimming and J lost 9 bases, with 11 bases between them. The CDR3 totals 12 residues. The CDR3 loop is CASSLTTAEQFF. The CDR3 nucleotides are TGTGCCAGCAGTCTGACTACAGCTGAGCAGTTCTTC.